These 21 T cell receptor beta chains originate from one sample sequenced in a study of cytomegalovirus exposure and HLA in healthy donors. Primers included in the PCR were 60 Vbeta and 13 Jbeta primers. Measured with immunoSEQ multiplex PCR; TCRdb has only the in-frame clones, and not every one. The sample shows about 93,000 clones, approximately 68% of them seen only once. Sequenced input: PBMCs. The receptors were sampled from a boy aged 5-17 years in good health and CMV-seropositive.

The count of this clone is one. The chain joins TRBV7-2 to TRBJ2-6; 8 bases match TRBD1. The germline CDR1 and CDR2 sequences are SGHTA and FQGNSA. Unmatched junction bases numbered 5, after V lost 4 bases and J lost 0 bases. The CDR3 sequence is 17 residues long. The CDR3 bases are TGTGCCAGCAGCTCCCGGACAGGGAGCTCTGGGGCCAACGTCCTGACTTTC. Residues: CASSSRTGSSGANVLTF.

This chain links TRBV5-1 with TRBJ2-7, with TRBD2 matching over 9 bases. Trimming took 5 bases from V and 6 from J; bases not matched to a gene: 12. This CDR3 has 15 amino acids. The germline V gene encodes CDR1 SGHRS and CDR2 YFSETQ. In DNA, the CDR3 is TGCGCCAGCAGTAGTCCGGGACTAGCTGGAAGCGAGCAGTACTTC. This gives the protein CASSSPGLAGSEQYF.

The chain has TRBV5-8 and TRBJ2-5; tentative D call: TRBD1 (5 bases). V was pared by 4 bases and J by 2 bases, with 18 bases between. This CDR3 has 16 amino acids. Germline V gives CDR1 SGHTS, CDR2 YDEGEE. CDR3 sequence reads: CASSLSISHRQETQYF. CDR3 bases: TGTGCCAGCAGCCTCTCAATAAGCCACAGGCAAGAGACCCAGTACTTC.

This chain joins TRBV30 and TRBJ2-7; 8 positions match TRBD1. Germline V gives CDR1 GTSNPN, CDR2 SVGIG (reference sequence). The CDR3 length is 13 residues. The V gene end was trimmed by 3 bases and the J gene end by 2 bases; junction bases not matched to a gene: 3. The CDR3 sequence: CAWRTGGTYEQYF. CDR3 DNA: TGTGCCTGGAGAACAGGGGGGACCTACGAGCAGTACTTC.

This clone was counted a single time. The chain carries TRBV19 and TRBJ1-2; 7 positions agree with TRBD1. Germline V gene data show CDR1 as LNHDA and CDR2 as SQIVND (reference sequence). The CDR3 runs 15 residues. V trimming: 3 bases; J trimming: 3 bases; junction bases outside the gene matches: 7. CDR3 nucleotides: TGTGCCAGTAGTATTGGGACAGTGCGTCACTATGGCTACACCTTC. Its translation: CASSIGTVRHYGYTF.

This chain uses TRBV30 with TRBJ2-2; 8 bases align to TRBD2. V dropped 5 bases and J dropped 6; count of bases not matched to a gene: 8. Germline V gene lookup returns CDR1 GTSNPN and CDR2 SVGIG (reference sequence). The CDR3 loop spans 14 amino acids. CDR3 bases: TGTGCCTGGTCCGGGAGGGGGTACGCCGGGGAGCTGTTTTTT. Translation gives CAWSGRGYAGELFF. The whole variable domain, remainder taken from reference TRBV30 and TRBJ2-2, is SQTIHQWPATLVQPVGSPLSLECTVEGTSNPNLYWYRQAAGRGLQLLFYSVGIGQISSEVPQNLSASRPQDRQFILSSKKLLLSDSGFYLCAWSGRGYAGELFFGEGSRLTVL.

The rearrangement joins TRBV30 to TRBJ1-2, with D possibly matching TRBD1 (6 bases). Germline values: CDR1 GTSNPN, CDR2 SVGIG (reference sequence). The CDR3 is 14 amino acids. The V end lost 1 base, the J end lost 1 base, and 10 bases lay between the germline ends. In nucleotides, the CDR3 is TGTGCCTGGAGTGCTGACAGGAATAACTATGGCTACACCTTC. The encoded protein is CAWSADRNNYGYTF.

This clone was detected a few times. The chain combines TRBV29-1 with TRBJ2-7; TRBD1 might be the D (6 bases). The CDR3 has 12 amino acids. The germline V gene encodes CDR1 SQVTM and CDR2 ANQGSEA. The CDR3 coding sequence is TGCAGTATCAGGGGAAGCGCCTACGAGCAGTACTTC. Translating gives CSIRGSAYEQYF.

The chain links TRBV5-1 to TRBJ2-1; the match to TRBD2 covers 8 bases. Trimming took 3 bases from V and 4 from J; bases not matched to a gene: 6. CDR1 is SGHRS and CDR2 is YFSETQ in the germline V gene. The CDR3 has 15 residues. CDR3 coding DNA: TGCGCCAGCAGCTCAGGACTAGCCCGTTACAATGAGCAGTTCTTC. It translates to CASSSGLARYNEQFF.

The chain carries TRBV18 and TRBJ2-7, with TRBD1 matching over 7 bases. The length of the CDR3 is 15 residues. Trimming took 3 bases from V and 7 from J; bases not matched to a gene: 12. Germline-derived CDR1 and CDR2 are KGHSH and LQKENI. The CDR3, as DNA: TGTGCCAGCTCACCTACGGACAGGTGGAGGTGGGAGCAGTACTTC. This encodes CASSPTDRWRWEQYF.

This sequence joins TRBV18 and TRBJ2-7, with 10 bases that match TRBD1. The CDR3 runs to 14 residues. Germline V gene data show CDR1 as KGHSH and CDR2 as LQKENI. V shed 3 bases, J shed 3 bases, and the junction held 2 bases outside the gene matches. Here the CDR3 reads CASSPTGGSYEQYF. In DNA, the CDR3 is TGTGCCAGCTCACCGACAGGGGGCAGCTACGAGCAGTACTTC.

This clone appeared a few times. The chain has TRBV2 and TRBJ1-6; maybe TRBD1 (5 bases). The CDR3 has 15 amino acids. V shed 4 bases and J shed 6 bases, with 13 bases lying between them. Germline CDR1 is SNHLY and CDR2 is FYNNEI. The CDR3 here is CASSGTGGSNSPLHF. The CDR3 DNA reads as TGTGCCAGCAGTGGGACCGGGGGGTCTAATTCACCCCTCCACTTT.

The J gene is TRBJ2-1, the V gene TRBV9; 9 bases align to TRBD1. The CDR3 sequence is 16 residues long. Trimming cost V 0 bases and J 6 bases; bases outside gene matches: 7. CDR1 is SGDLS and CDR2 is YYNGEE in the germline V gene. This CDR3 reads CASSVGGDRVGNEQFF. CDR3 nucleotide sequence: TGTGCCAGCAGCGTAGGGGGGGACAGGGTGGGCAATGAGCAGTTCTTC.

V is TRBV4-1 and J is TRBJ1-3, with TRBD1 matching over 8 bases. Trimming at V came to 1 base and at J to 0 bases, leaving 5 bases not matched to a gene. Germline assignment: CDR1 MGHRA and CDR2 YSYEKL. This CDR3 spans 17 amino acids. DNA of the CDR3: TGCGCCAGCAGCCAAGTGACAGGGGACAACTCTGGAAACACCATATATTTT. This sequence encodes CASSQVTGDNSGNTIYF.

The chain links TRBV5-4 to TRBJ1-1, with a possible D match to TRBD1 (5 bases). V was cut by 1 base and J by 8 bases, with 9 bases left in between. This CDR3 is 12 amino acids long. The V gene's germline CDR1 is SGHNT and CDR2 YYREEE (reference sequence). DNA for the CDR3: TGTGCCAGCAGCTTGCAGGGCAGGGAAGCTTTCTTT. Translation: CASSLQGREAFF.

The chain uses TRBV19 and TRBJ1-1, with a possible D match to TRBD1 (5 bases). V dropped 6 bases and J dropped 2 bases, with 13 bases sitting between them. The CDR3 is 14 amino acids. The germline gives CDR1 LNHDA, CDR2 SQIVND (reference sequence). Here the CDR3 DNA reads TGTGCCAGTAGCTTCGGGAGGGGTAACACTGAAGCTTTCTTT. Protein sequence: CASSFGRGNTEAFF.

V and J are TRBV9 and TRBJ2-1; 12 bases match TRBD2. The CDR3 extends over 16 amino acids. The trim removed 0 bases at V and 10 bases at J, leaving 8 bases unmatched. Germline assignment: CDR1 SGDLS and CDR2 YYNGEE. The CDR3 loop is CASSVVASGGEGEQFF. CDR3 nucleotides: TGTGCCAGCAGCGTAGTAGCTAGCGGGGGGGAGGGGGAGCAGTTCTTC.

The sample holds a few counts of this clone. V usage is TRBV19 and J usage is TRBJ1-1, with D perhaps matching TRBD1 (5 bases). CDR1 is LNHDA and CDR2 is SQIVND in the germline V gene (reference sequence). This CDR3 region has 14 residues. V was clipped by 8 bases and J by 4 bases, with 17 bases between them. CDR3 protein: CASGYQGSGTEAFF. The CDR3 DNA sequence: TGTGCCAGTGGCTACCAGGGTTCCGGCACTGAAGCTTTCTTT. The full variable domain, in which reference TRBV19 and TRBJ1-1 provide the parts outside the CDR3, is DGGITQSPKYLFRKEGQNVTLSCEQNLNHDAMYWYRQDPGQGLRLIYYSQIVNDFQKGDIAEGYSVSREKKESFPLTVTSAQKNPTAFYLCASGYQGSGTEAFFGQGTRLTVV.

This clone was seen a single time. V and J are TRBV9 and TRBJ1-1, with D maybe TRBD1 (6 bases). Per germline, CDR1 SGDLS and CDR2 YYNGEE. The V end was cut by 10 bases, the J end by 1 base, with 20 bases between. This CDR3 region has 15 residues. CDR3 protein: CAEFRGSWRNTEAFF. The DNA of the CDR3 is TGTGCCGAATTCAGGGGCAGCTGGCGGAACACTGAAGCTTTCTTT.

The CDR3 here is CASSIAVYQPQHF. CDR3 in DNA: TGTGCCAGTAGTATTGCGGTTTATCAGCCCCAGCATTTT. The gene calls are TRBV19 and TRBJ1-5; unclear D gene. With 3 bases removed from V and 5 bases from J, the gap between germline ends came to 8 bases. The germline V gene has CDR1 LNHDA and CDR2 SQIVND (reference sequence). There are 13 residues in the CDR3.

This clone has only a few counts. The rearrangement joins TRBV7-9 to TRBJ2-5; D unclear. The CDR3 spans 12 residues. Looked up from germline, CDR1 is SEHNR and CDR2 is FQNEAQ (reference sequence). Trimming left V 2 bases short and J 11 bases short, with 12 bases between. CDR3 in amino acids: CASSLYSPEQYF. CDR3 nucleotides: TGTGCCAGCAGCTTATATTCTCCGGAGCAGTACTTC.